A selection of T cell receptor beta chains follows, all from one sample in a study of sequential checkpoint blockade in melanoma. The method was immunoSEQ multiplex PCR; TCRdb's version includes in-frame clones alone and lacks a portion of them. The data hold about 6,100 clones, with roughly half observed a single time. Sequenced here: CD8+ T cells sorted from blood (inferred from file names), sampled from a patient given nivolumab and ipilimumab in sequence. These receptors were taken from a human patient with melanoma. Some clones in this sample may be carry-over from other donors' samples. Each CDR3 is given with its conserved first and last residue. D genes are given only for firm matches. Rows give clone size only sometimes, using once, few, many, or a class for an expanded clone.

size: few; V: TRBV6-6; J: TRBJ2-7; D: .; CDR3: CASSYSGPSSYEQYF; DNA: TGTGCCAGCAGTTACTCGGGGCCGAGCTCCTACGAGCAGTACTTC
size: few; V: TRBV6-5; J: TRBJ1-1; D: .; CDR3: CASSYLGGDTEAFF; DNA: TGTGCCAGCAGTTATTTGGGCGGGGACACTGAAGCTTTCTTT
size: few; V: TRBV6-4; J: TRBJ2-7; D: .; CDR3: CALGSYEQYF; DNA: TGTGCCCTTGGCAGCTACGAGCAGTACTTC
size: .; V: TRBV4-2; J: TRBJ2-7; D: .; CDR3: CASSQERIGDYEQYF; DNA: TGTGCCAGCAGCCAAGAAAGGATAGGGGACTACGAGCAGTACTTC
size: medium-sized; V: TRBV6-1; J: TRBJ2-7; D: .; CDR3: CASSEVSLSSTEQYF; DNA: TGTGCCAGCAGTGAAGTCTCACTTAGTTCCACCGAGCAGTACTTC
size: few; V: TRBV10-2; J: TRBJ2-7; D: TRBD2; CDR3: CATRPGSGGLGEQYF; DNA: TGCGCCACCCGCCCGGGGAGCGGGGGACTGGGGGAGCAGTACTTC
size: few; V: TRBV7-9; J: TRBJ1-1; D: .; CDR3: CASSPGRDTEAFF; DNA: TGTGCCAGCAGCCCAGGAAGAGATACTGAAGCTTTCTTT
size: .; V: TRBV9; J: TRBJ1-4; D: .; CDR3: CASSNDRVNEKLFF; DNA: TGTGCCAGCAGTAACGACAGAGTGAATGAAAAACTGTTTTTT
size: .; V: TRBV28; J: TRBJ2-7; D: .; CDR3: CASSFSGYASYEQYF; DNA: TGTGCCAGCAGTTTCAGCGGGTATGCCTCCTACGAGCAGTACTTC
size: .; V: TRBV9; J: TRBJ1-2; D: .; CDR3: CASSVGGDYGYTF; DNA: TGTGCCAGCAGCGTGGGGGGGGACTATGGCTACACCTTC
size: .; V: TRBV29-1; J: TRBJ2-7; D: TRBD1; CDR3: CSVKTGGRYEQYF; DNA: TGCAGCGTTAAAACAGGGGGCCGTTACGAGCAGTACTTC
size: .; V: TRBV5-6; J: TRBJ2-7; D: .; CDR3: CASSSGQSLSYEQYF; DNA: TGTGCCAGCAGCTCAGGACAGTCTCTCTCCTACGAGCAGTACTTC
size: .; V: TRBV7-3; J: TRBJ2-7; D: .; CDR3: CASSLAGKGEQYF; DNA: TGTGCCAGCAGCTTAGCAGGGAAAGGCGAGCAGTACTTC
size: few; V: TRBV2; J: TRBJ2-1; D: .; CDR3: CASSEMFSDNEQFF; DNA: TGTGCCAGCAGTGAGATGTTCAGTGACAATGAGCAGTTCTTC
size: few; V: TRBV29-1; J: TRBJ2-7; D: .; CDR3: CSVEDGLYEQYF; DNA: TGCAGCGTTGAAGATGGGCTGTACGAGCAGTACTTC
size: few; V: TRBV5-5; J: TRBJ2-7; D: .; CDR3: CASSPSGGYEQYF; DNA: TGTGCCAGCAGCCCATCCGGCGGCTACGAGCAGTACTTC
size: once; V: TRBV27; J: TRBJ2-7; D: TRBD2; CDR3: CATGGIGEQYF; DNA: TGTGCCACGGGGGGGATCGGGGAGCAGTACTTC
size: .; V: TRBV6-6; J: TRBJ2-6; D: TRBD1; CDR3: CASSLGGITGANVLTF; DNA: TGTGCCAGCAGTTTAGGGGGCATAACTGGGGCCAACGTCCTGACTTTC
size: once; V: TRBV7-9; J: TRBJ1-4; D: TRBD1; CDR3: CASSSQTGGFEKLFF; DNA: TGTGCCAGCAGCTCGCAGACAGGGGGCTTTGAAAAACTGTTTTTT
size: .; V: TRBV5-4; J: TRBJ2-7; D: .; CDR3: CASSSLTGLSYEQYF; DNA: TGTGCCAGCAGCTCCCTGACAGGCCTATCCTACGAGCAGTACTTC
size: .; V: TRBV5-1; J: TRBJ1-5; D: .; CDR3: CAAAKGGSGPQHF; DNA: TGCGCCGCCGCTAAAGGGGGAAGCGGGCCCCAGCATTTT
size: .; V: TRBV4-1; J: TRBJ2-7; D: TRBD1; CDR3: CASSHEDRGYEQYF; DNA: TGCGCCAGCAGCCATGAGGACAGGGGGTACGAGCAGTACTTC
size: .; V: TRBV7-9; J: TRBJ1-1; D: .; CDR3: CASSEVQGRTEAFF; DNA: TGTGCCAGCAGCGAAGTCCAGGGGCGCACTGAAGCTTTCTTT
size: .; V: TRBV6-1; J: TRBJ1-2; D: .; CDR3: CASSEAWQANYGYTF; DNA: TGTGCCAGCAGTGAAGCGTGGCAGGCTAACTATGGCTACACCTTC
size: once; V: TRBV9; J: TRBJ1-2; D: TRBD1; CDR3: CASSVTGVLGYGYTF; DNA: TGTGCCAGCAGCGTGACAGGGGTGCTCGGCTATGGCTACACCTTC
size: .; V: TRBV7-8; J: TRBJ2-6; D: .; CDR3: CASPTRTFEGANVLTF; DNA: TGTGCCAGCCCTACTAGGACTTTCGAGGGGGCCAACGTCCTGACTTTC
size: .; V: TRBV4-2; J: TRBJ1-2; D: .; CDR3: CASSQEHGGNDYGYTF; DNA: TGTGCCAGCAGCCAAGAACACGGGGGGAACGACTATGGCTACACCTTC
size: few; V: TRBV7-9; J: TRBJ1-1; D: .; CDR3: CASSLLGLGEVFF; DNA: TGTGCCAGCAGCTTACTGGGGCTTGGGGAGGTTTTCTTT
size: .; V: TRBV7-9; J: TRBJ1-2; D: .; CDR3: CASSSQDTYGYTF; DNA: TGTGCCAGCAGCTCACAGGATACCTATGGCTACACCTTC
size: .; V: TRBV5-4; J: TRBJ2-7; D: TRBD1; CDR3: CASSLGTGGTYEQYF; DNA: TGTGCCAGCAGCTTGGGGACAGGGGGGACCTACGAGCAGTACTTC
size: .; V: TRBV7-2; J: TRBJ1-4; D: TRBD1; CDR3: CASSFADRGEDEKLFF; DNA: TGTGCCAGCAGCTTCGCCGACAGGGGGGAAGATGAAAAACTGTTTTTT
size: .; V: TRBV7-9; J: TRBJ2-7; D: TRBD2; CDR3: CASSGSGVTFYEQYF; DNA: TGTGCCAGCAGCGGTAGCGGGGTGACCTTCTACGAGCAGTACTTC
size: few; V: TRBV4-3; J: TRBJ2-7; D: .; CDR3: CASSPRGGADEQYF; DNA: TGCGCCAGCAGCCCAAGAGGGGGGGCAGACGAGCAGTACTTC
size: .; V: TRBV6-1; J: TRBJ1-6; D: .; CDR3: CASSEAGRAGFTPISPLHF; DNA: TGTGCCAGCAGTGAAGCAGGAAGGGCAGGGTTTACTCCCATATCACCCCTCCACTTT
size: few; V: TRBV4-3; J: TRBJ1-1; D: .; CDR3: CASSNSVNTEAFF; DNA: TGCGCCAGCAGCAATTCAGTGAACACTGAAGCTTTCTTT
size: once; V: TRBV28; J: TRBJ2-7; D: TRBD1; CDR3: CASSDRVGYEQYF; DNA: TGTGCCAGCAGCGACAGGGTAGGCTACGAGCAGTACTTC
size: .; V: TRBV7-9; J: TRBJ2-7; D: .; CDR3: CASSLADYEQYF; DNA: TGTGCCAGCAGCTTAGCCGATTACGAGCAGTACTTC
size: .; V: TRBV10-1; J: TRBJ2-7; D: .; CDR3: CASSESAGSDEQYF; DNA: TGCGCCAGCAGTGAGTCCGCGGGGTCCGACGAGCAGTACTTC
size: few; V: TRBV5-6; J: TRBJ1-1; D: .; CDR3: CAWSVGAGLTEAFF; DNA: TGTGCCTGGAGTGTAGGGGCAGGGCTCACTGAAGCTTTCTTT
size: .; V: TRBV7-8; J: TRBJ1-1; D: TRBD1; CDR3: CASSLVETGLTEAFF; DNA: TGTGCCAGCAGCTTAGTTGAGACAGGGCTCACTGAAGCTTTCTTT
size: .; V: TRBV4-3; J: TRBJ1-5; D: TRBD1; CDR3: CASSHRQGSNQPQHF; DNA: TGCGCCAGCAGCCATAGACAGGGAAGCAATCAGCCCCAGCATTTT
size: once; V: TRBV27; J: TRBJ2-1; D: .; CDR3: CASSFPAAGANEQFF; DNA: TGTGCCAGCAGTTTCCCGGCCGCTGGGGCCAATGAGCAGTTCTTC
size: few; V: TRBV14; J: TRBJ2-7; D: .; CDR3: CASSQYESIPYEQYF; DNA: TGTGCCAGCAGCCAATACGAGTCTATACCCTACGAGCAGTACTTC